This entry lists 3 T cell receptor beta chains sequenced from one sample in a study of vaccination and CD4 T cells after COVID-19. Cultured CD4+ T cells had their DNA profiled by the Oncomine TCR Beta short-read assay. TCRdb re-derived calls from the PCR reads in MiXCR, one entry per CDR3 protein. This table has about 15,000 distinct CDR3 sequences, roughly half appearing once. The treatment is: roughly 11-day PBMC culture with coronavirus spike peptide pools or control peptides (ViraFEST assay). These receptors have no known antigen. The material was cultured CD4+ T cells from blood, obtained after SARS-CoV-2 vaccination. These receptors originate from a human donor with COVID-19.

This clonotype was observed a handful of times. This sequence joins TRBV30 and TRBJ1-1, with D tentatively TRBD1 (6 bases). Germline CDR1 is GTSNPN and CDR2 is SVGIG (reference sequence). The CDR3 runs 14 residues. Trimming took 3 bases from V and 6 from J, leaving 17 bases between them. The CDR3 here is CAWRRQGLGAEAFF. The CDR3 DNA sequence: TGTGCCTGGAGACGTCAGGGGCTAGGGGCTGAAGCTTTCTTT.

This chain links TRBV7-2 with TRBJ1-2; no clear D. There are 12 residues in the CDR3. CDR1 and CDR2 from the germline V gene are SGHTA and FQGNSA. The ends were cut back, 5 bases at V and 7 bases at J, with 11 bases in the middle. The CDR3 protein is CASSIDVGGYTF. The DNA for the CDR3 is TGTGCCAGCAGCATTGATGTGGGTGGCTACACCTTC.

This chain links TRBV20-1 with TRBJ1-4; D is undetermined. Germline loops: CDR1 DFQATT, CDR2 SNEGSKA (reference sequence). Trimming removed 6 bases at V and 8 bases at J, with 19 bases between. The CDR3 totals 14 residues. CDR3: CSASTRRWNEKLFF. CDR3 nucleotides: TGCAGTGCGTCTACCAGACGTTGGAACGAAAAACTGTTTTTT.